This T cell receptor beta chain was retrieved from a study of regulatory T cells in long-lasting Graves disease. Trimming shortened V by 4 bases and J by 2 bases, and 8 bases separated the two germline ends. Germline V gives CDR1 MGHDK, CDR2 SYGVNS. The CDR3 consists of 14 residues. To make TCR beta libraries, researchers used iRepertoire HTBI primers and Arm-PCR of CDR3 regions. TCRdb independently ran MiXCR on the multiplex PCR reads; one entry per CDR3 protein. The sample carries a few hundred thousand distinct CDR3 sequences, around 19% recorded once. Time point meaning: newly diagnosed GD, antithyroid drugs for less than 3 months. The authors made the TCR library using RNA they extracted from PBMCs. The data were also submitted as part of a second study, on T cells in Graves' hyperthyroidism and ophthalmopathy. Per that paper: Diagnoses used clinical symptoms, serum thyroxine and TRAb, thyroid ultrasound and orbital computed tomography. HTBI primers were the set used in a first-round RT-PCR of the TCR CDR3.

Sequencing was performed on peripheral blood mononuclear cells (PBMCs), taken at new diagnosis, from a patient treated with antithyroid drugs. This clonotype was obtained from a woman in her 30s with Graves disease. The chain couples TRBV25-1 to TRBJ2-2; D uncertain. Here the CDR3 DNA reads TGTGCCAGCAGTGTGGTGACTAACACCGGGGAGCTGTTTTTT. Amino acid sequence: CASSVVTNTGELFF.